A single sample is the source of the 3 T cell receptor beta chains below, sequenced in a study of T cell responses to AZD1222 COVID-19 vaccine. The repertoire was sequenced with immunoSEQ multiplex PCR; TCRdb's copy has only in-frame clones and lacks some. The table records about 270,000 clones, around 93% of them present only once. The sequences come from peripheral blood, collected 28 days after the second AZD1222 dose. The source is an adult who received the AZD1222 COVID-19 vaccine.

The chain joins TRBV6-6 to TRBJ1-2; unclear D gene. The V and J ends lost 7 bases and 9 bases respectively, with 12 bases between them. From germline, CDR1 is MNHNY and CDR2 SVGAGI (reference sequence). The CDR3 sequence is 11 residues long. The CDR3 protein is CASTLDGSYTF. CDR3 bases: TGTGCCAGCACCTTGGATGGTAGCTACACCTTC.

V and J are TRBV3-1 (or the pseudogene TRBV3-2) and TRBJ1-6; D possibly corresponds to TRBD1 (6 bases). The CDR3 covers 15 residues. Germline lookup yields CDR1 LGHDT and CDR2 YNNKEL (reference sequence). The CDR3 reads CAAGGRASYNSPLHF. CDR3 DNA sequence: TGTGCTGCCGGGGGCAGGGCCTCCTATAATTCACCCCTCCACTTT.

Here the CDR3 DNA reads TGTGCCAGCAGTGGAGGGCCCCCCTACGAGCAGTACTTC. Translation gives CASSGGPPYEQYF. V and J are TRBV2 and TRBJ2-7; the D gene is possibly TRBD2 (5 bases). V lost 4 bases, J lost 2 bases, and 9 bases lay in between. Germline V gene sequence: CDR1 SNHLY, CDR2 FYNNEI. CDR3 length: 13 residues.